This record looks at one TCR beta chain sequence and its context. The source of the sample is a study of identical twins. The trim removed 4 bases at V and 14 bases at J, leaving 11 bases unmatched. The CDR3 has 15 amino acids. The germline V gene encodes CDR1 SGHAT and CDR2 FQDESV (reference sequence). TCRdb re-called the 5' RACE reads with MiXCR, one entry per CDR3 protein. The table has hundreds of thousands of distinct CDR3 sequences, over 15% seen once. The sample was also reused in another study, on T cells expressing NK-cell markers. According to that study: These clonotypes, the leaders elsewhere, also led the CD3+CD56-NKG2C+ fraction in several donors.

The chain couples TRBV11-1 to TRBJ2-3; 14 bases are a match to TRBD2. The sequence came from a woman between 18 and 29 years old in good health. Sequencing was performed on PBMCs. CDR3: CASSWTSGGPFPLYF. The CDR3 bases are TGTGCCAGCAGCTGGACTAGCGGGGGGCCCTTCCCCCTGTATTTT.